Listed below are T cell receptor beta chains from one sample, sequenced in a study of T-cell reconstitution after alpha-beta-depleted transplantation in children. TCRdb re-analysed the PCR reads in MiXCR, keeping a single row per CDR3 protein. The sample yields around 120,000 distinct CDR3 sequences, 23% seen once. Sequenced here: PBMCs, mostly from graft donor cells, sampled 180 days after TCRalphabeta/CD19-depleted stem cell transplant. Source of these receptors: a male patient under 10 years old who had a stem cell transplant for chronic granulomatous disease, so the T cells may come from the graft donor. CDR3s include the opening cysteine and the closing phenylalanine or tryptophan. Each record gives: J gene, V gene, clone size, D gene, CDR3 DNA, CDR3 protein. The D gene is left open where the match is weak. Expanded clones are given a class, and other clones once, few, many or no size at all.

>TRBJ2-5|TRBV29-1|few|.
TGCAGCGTTGAATCGGTTGAGACCCAGTACTTC
CSVESVETQYF
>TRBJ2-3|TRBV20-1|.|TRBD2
TGCAGTGCCCGACCTTTTACGGGGCTAGCGGGAGGAGGAGATACGCAGTATTTT
CSARPFTGLAGGGDTQYF
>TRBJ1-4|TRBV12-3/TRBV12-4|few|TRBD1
TGTGCCAGCAGTCCGTGGACAGGGGGCGCTTCTAATGAAAAACTGTTTTTT
CASSPWTGGASNEKLFF
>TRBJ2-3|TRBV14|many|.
TGTGCCAGCAGCCCGTCGACAGTGTCGCAGTATTTT
CASSPSTVSQYF
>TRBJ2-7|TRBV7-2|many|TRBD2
TGTGCCAGCAGCGGGACTAGCGGGAGGCCCCGGTACGAGCAGTACTTC
CASSGTSGRPRYEQYF
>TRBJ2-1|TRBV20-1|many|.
TGCAGTGCTAGAGATGGGTTTGGGGGAGGAGGCAATGAGCAGTTCTTC
CSARDGFGGGGNEQFF
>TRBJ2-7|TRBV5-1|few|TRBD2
TGCGCCAGCAGCTTGTCAGCGGGAGGGCCTTACGAGCAGTACTTC
CASSLSAGGPYEQYF
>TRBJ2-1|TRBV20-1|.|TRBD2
TGCAGTGCTAGAGATTTTGCGGGAGGCCGACCTGGGTGGCAGTTCTTC
CSARDFAGGRPGWQFF
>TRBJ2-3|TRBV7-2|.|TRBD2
TGTGCCAGCAGCCCCTCCGGGACTAGTTCTAGCACAGATACGCAGTATTTT
CASSPSGTSSSTDTQYF
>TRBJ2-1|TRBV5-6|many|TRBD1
TGTGCCAGCAGCAACGGACAGGGTTACAATGAGCAGTTCTTC
CASSNGQGYNEQFF
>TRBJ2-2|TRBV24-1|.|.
TGTGCCACCAGTGACCCCGGCTCGCTTGCTGGGGAGCTGTTTTTT
CATSDPGSLAGELFF
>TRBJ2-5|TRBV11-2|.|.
TGTGCCAGCAGCTTGGTGATGGTAGCCGACATAGCTTTCCAAGAGACCCAGTACTTC
CASSLVMVADIAFQETQYF
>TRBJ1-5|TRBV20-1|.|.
TGCAGTGCTAGAGCGGGTTATCAGCCCCAGCATTTT
CSARAGYQPQHF
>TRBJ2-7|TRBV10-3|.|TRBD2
TGTGCCATCAGTTTGGTTTACCGGGAGGCCTCCTACGAGCAGTACTTC
CAISLVYREASYEQYF
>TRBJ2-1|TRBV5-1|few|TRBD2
TGCGCCAGCAGCTTGGGTAGCGGGAGGGAGCAGTTCTTC
CASSLGSGREQFF